This T cell receptor (beta chain) was obtained from a study of T-cell reconstitution after alpha-beta-depleted transplantation in children. V lost 6 bases to trimming and J lost 5 bases, with 13 bases between them. This CDR3 region has 13 residues. Germline lookup yields CDR1 MNHEY and CDR2 SMNVEV (reference sequence). Preparing the TCRbeta library involved the use of unique molecular identifiers. MiXCR was run by TCRdb on the PCR reads, yielding one entry per CDR3 protein. The sample contains around 300,000 distinct CDR3 sequences, 20% to 30% of which appear only once. About this clonotype itself: Its antigen is not known.

Findings and caveats of the study: Recipient T cells and thymic progenitors that survived were the source of the high TCRbeta diversity seen at day 60 in some patients. Counts and diversity of T cells one year after transplant came mostly from newly produced T cells.

The chain carries TRBV27 and TRBJ1-2, with D perhaps matching TRBD1 (6 bases). The sequence was obtained from a male patient aged 5 to 17 who had a stem cell transplant for acute lymphoblastic leukemia, so the T cells may come from the graft donor. This material consisted of PBMCs, mostly from graft donor cells, taken 180 days after TCRalphabeta/CD19-depleted stem cell transplant. The CDR3 protein is CASRPTGFYGYTF. CDR3 in DNA: TGTGCCAGCAGACCTACAGGGTTTTATGGCTACACCTTC.